Presented here are 24 T cell receptor beta chains from one specimen sequenced in a study of blood T cell repertoires in COVID-19. Only in-frame clones appear in the TCRdb table, and some are missing; sequencing was by immunoSEQ multiplex PCR. The sample holds around 100,000 clones, around four fifths seen once. Sequencing was done on a sample of peripheral blood. Receptors originate from a man aged 50 or older with active or convalescent COVID-19.

The chain uses TRBV21-1 and TRBJ2-7; TRBD1, the table's D call, was not compared with the DNA. TRBV21-1 is assigned pseudogene status. The CDR3 length is 14 residues. As DNA, the CDR3 is TGTGCCAGCAGCAAGTGGGACAGTCCCTACGAGCAGTACTTC. Encoded protein: CASSKWDSPYEQYF.

J is TRBJ2-3 and V is TRBV6-5, with TRBD1 matching over 7 bases. Germline V CDR1 and CDR2: MNHEY, SVGAGI. Germline trimming cut 8 bases from V and 0 bases from J; bases unmatched to any gene: 5. This CDR3 is 14 amino acids long. CDR3 in amino acids: CASRDRTSTDTQYF. In DNA form, the CDR3 reads TGTGCCAGCCGGGACAGAACTAGCACAGATACGCAGTATTTT.

The chain recombines TRBV6-5 with TRBJ1-2; the D is unclear. V lost 0 bases and J 8 bases, leaving 10 bases between the germline ends. The germline V gene encodes CDR1 MNHEY and CDR2 SVGAGI. CDR3 length: 13 amino acids. CDR3 in DNA: TGTGCCAGCAGTTACTCGGGCAGTGAAGGCTACACCTTC. Translation: CASSYSGSEGYTF.

The J gene is TRBJ2-3, the V gene TRBV5-1; D remains unclear. V was trimmed by 2 bases and J by 1 base, leaving 8 bases between them. Germline-derived CDR1 and CDR2 are SGHRS and YFSETQ. This CDR3 contains 14 residues. CDR3 loop: CASSFDWGTDTQYF. The DNA of the CDR3 is TGCGCCAGCAGCTTTGACTGGGGCACAGATACGCAGTATTTT.

The genes are TRBV10-3 and TRBJ2-7; TRBD2 aligns across 10 bases. The germline CDR1 and CDR2 sequences are ENHRY and SYGVKD. The CDR3 extends over 14 amino acids. With 3 bases clipped from V and 3 bases from J, the junction kept 2 bases outside the gene matches. The CDR3 loop is CAISDTSGDYEQYF. DNA of the CDR3: TGTGCCATCAGTGATACTAGCGGGGACTACGAGCAGTACTTC.

This chain joins TRBV5-4 and TRBJ2-1; TRBD2 aligns across 15 bases. The germline V gene encodes CDR1 SGHNT and CDR2 YYREEE (reference sequence). CDR3 size: 14 residues. V lost 3 bases to trimming and J lost 9 bases; unmatched junction nucleotides: 1. The CDR3 nucleotides are TGTGCCAGCAGCTCGGGACTAGCGGGGGGTGAGCAGTTCTTC. Translating it yields CASSSGLAGGEQFF. Drawing the rest from reference TRBV5-4 and TRBJ2-1, the complete variable domain is ETGVTQSPTHLIKTRGQQVTLRCSSQSGHNTVSWYQQALGQGPQFIFQYYREEENGRGNFPPRFSGLQFPNYSSELNVNALELDDSALYLCASSSGLAGGEQFFGPGTRLTVL.

J is TRBJ1-2 and V is TRBV7-2; no firm D call. V was trimmed by 5 bases and J by 4 bases, leaving 17 bases between them. This CDR3 spans 15 amino acids. Germline CDR1 is SGHTA and CDR2 is FQGNSA. The DNA for the CDR3 is TGTGCCAGCAGCGTCTCCTCGGGGATCGGCTATGGCTACACCTTC. Amino acid sequence: CASSVSSGIGYGYTF.

DNA of the CDR3: TGTGCCAGCAGCTTTTTGGAGGGGAGGGCTGAAGCTTTCTTT. Protein product: CASSFLEGRAEAFF. This chain connects TRBV11-3 to TRBJ1-1, with D perhaps TRBD1 (5 bases). V was cut by 3 bases and J by 6 bases, with 14 bases left in between. CDR1 is SGHNT, CDR2 YENEEA, per germline. The CDR3 has 14 amino acids.

This clone has only one observation. The V and J genes are TRBV24-1 and TRBJ1-2; 12 positions match TRBD1. This CDR3 comprises 15 residues. CDR1 and CDR2 from the germline V gene are KGHDR and SFDVKD. The junction had 4 bases not matched to a gene; V was cut back by 3 bases and J by 6 bases. The CDR3 loop is CATSDKGQGADGYTF. The DNA for the CDR3 is TGTGCCACCAGTGATAAGGGACAGGGGGCCGATGGCTACACCTTC.

The chain combines TRBV9 with TRBJ2-7, with TRBD2 as a possible D gene (6 bases). CDR1 SGDLS and CDR2 YYNGEE come from the germline V gene. The ends were cut back, 4 bases at V and 2 bases at J, with 16 bases in the middle. The CDR3 sequence is 15 residues long. CDR3 nucleotides: TGTGCCAGCAGCATTCGGGACTCGCATACCTACGAGCAGTACTTC. It specifies CASSIRDSHTYEQYF.

The sample holds a few counts of this clone. V is TRBV30 and J is TRBJ1-5, with no clear D. CDR1 and CDR2 from the germline V gene are GTSNPN and SVGIG (reference sequence). V was shortened by 0 bases and J by 5 bases, with 11 bases between the two germline ends. This CDR3 comprises 14 residues. CDR3 nucleotides: TGTGCCTGGAGTGTATCGGGGTGGGATCAGCCCCAGCATTTT. This encodes CAWSVSGWDQPQHF. The whole variable domain, filled in from reference TRBV30 and TRBJ1-5, reads SQTIHQWPATLVQPVGSPLSLECTVEGTSNPNLYWYRQAAGRGLQLLFYSVGIGQISSEVPQNLSASRPQDRQFILSSKKLLLSDSGFYLCAWSVSGWDQPQHFGDGTRLSIL.

In nucleotides, the CDR3 is TGTGCCAGCAGCCAAGATCTTGAGGGTTTTGAAGCTTTCTTT. This gives the protein CASSQDLEGFEAFF. The chain is built from TRBV3-1 (or the pseudogene TRBV3-2) and TRBJ1-1; D call uncertain. The CDR3 has 14 residues. V was trimmed by 0 bases and J by 7 bases, leaving 12 bases between them. Germline V CDR1 and CDR2: LGHDT, YNNKEL (reference sequence).

The J gene is TRBJ2-5, the V gene TRBV7-9, with D tentatively TRBD2 (7 bases). Germline values: CDR1 SEHNR, CDR2 FQNEAQ (reference sequence). This CDR3 has 13 amino acids. Trimming pared 11 bases from V and 1 base from J, leaving 14 bases between. CDR3 DNA: TGTGCCGGGGGGGCAGGAGCCCAAGAGACCCAGTACTTC. Protein sequence: CAGGAGAQETQYF.

The CDR3 spells CASSTWTGSGEKLFF. CDR3 nucleotide sequence: TGTGCCAGCAGCACCTGGACAGGGTCCGGTGAAAAACTGTTTTTT. The chain has TRBV7-9 and TRBJ1-4; 8 positions agree with TRBD1. Germline trimming cut 5 bases from V and 7 bases from J; bases unmatched to any gene: 9. The CDR3 sequence is 15 residues long. CDR1 is SEHNR, CDR2 FQNEAQ, per germline (reference sequence).

The chain employs TRBV4-1 and TRBJ2-2; TRBD2 agrees at 10 bases. CDR1 and CDR2 from the germline V gene are MGHRA and YSYEKL. CDR3 length equals 19 residues. With V trimmed by 0 bases and J by 11 bases, 18 bases remained unmatched. As DNA, the CDR3 is TGCGCCAGCAGCCAAGAAGGTCTCGGGGCTAGCGGGGGTGACGGTGAGCTGTTTTTT. Protein sequence: CASSQEGLGASGGDGELFF.

This rearrangement joins TRBV5-4 to TRBJ1-2; weak D call: TRBD1 (6 bases). The germline V gene encodes CDR1 SGHNT and CDR2 YYREEE (reference sequence). Between the trimmed V and J ends, which lost 4 bases and 8 bases, there was a span of 15 bases. There are 13 residues in the CDR3. The CDR3 spells CASSDELGGGYTF. DNA for the CDR3: TGTGCCAGCAGCGACGAGCTAGGGGGAGGCTACACCTTC.

The chain joins TRBV10-1 to TRBJ2-2; TRBD1 is a possible D gene (5 bases). Deletions cut 7 bases from V and 8 bases from J, with 14 bases between. This CDR3 comprises 13 residues. Germline lookup yields CDR1 WNHNN and CDR2 SYGVQD (reference sequence). The CDR3 region is CASKAARGGELFF. The CDR3 bases are TGCGCCAGCAAAGCAGCTAGGGGTGGGGAGCTGTTTTTT.

This clone was detected a few times. This rearrangement joins TRBV4-2 to TRBJ1-4; D is unclear. The CDR3 length is 14 residues. Germline lookup yields CDR1 LGHNA and CDR2 YNFKEQ. Trimming took off 0 bases at V and 4 bases at J, with 6 bases between the two ends. The CDR3 protein is CASSQDLLNEKLFF. The CDR3 nucleotides read TGTGCCAGCAGCCAAGATCTCCTTAATGAAAAACTGTTTTTT.

The chain links TRBV19 to TRBJ1-5, with TRBD1 identical over 7 bases. The V and J ends lost 5 bases and 3 bases, in that order; junction bases with no gene match: 7. CDR3 size: 15 residues. CDR1 LNHDA and CDR2 SQIVND come from the germline V gene (reference sequence). This CDR3 is CASSDKGQPNQPQHF. The CDR3, as DNA: TGTGCCAGTAGTGACAAGGGACAGCCCAATCAGCCCCAGCATTTT. The variable domain in full, with the rest retrieved from reference TRBV19 and TRBJ1-5, is DGGITQSPKYLFRKEGQNVTLSCEQNLNHDAMYWYRQDPGQGLRLIYYSQIVNDFQKGDIAEGYSVSREKKESFPLTVTSAQKNPTAFYLCASSDKGQPNQPQHFGDGTRLSIL.

The rearrangement links TRBV5-4 to TRBJ2-2, with TRBD2 identical over 13 bases. Trimming at V came to 2 bases and at J to 3 bases, leaving 1 base not matched to a gene. Germline values: CDR1 SGHNT, CDR2 YYREEE (reference sequence). This CDR3 contains 16 residues. CDR3: CASSFGLAGDTGELFF. CDR3 coding DNA: TGTGCCAGCAGCTTCGGACTAGCGGGGGACACCGGGGAGCTGTTTTTT.

The chain is built from TRBV6-6 and TRBJ2-7; 13 nucleotides agree with TRBD2. Germline CDR1 reads MNHNY; CDR2 reads SVGAGI (reference sequence). Trimming removed 8 bases from V and 2 bases from J; junction bases left unmatched: 3. The CDR3 is made up of 14 amino acids. The CDR3 here is CASRTSGRAYEQYF. CDR3 bases: TGTGCCAGCCGAACTAGCGGGAGGGCCTACGAGCAGTACTTC.

This clone is a singleton in its sample. V and J are TRBV19 and TRBJ2-2, with a tentative D call TRBD1 (5 bases). Germline-derived CDR1 and CDR2 are LNHDA and SQIVND (reference sequence). The CDR3 covers 15 residues. Trimming removed 6 bases from V and 0 bases from J, with 11 bases in between. CDR3 residues: CASRGIGANTGELFF. The CDR3 DNA is TGTGCCAGTAGGGGGATAGGGGCGAACACCGGGGAGCTGTTTTTT.

The genes are TRBV7-9 and TRBJ1-2; 8 bases line up with TRBD1. The CDR3 consists of 14 residues. V gave up 3 bases and J gave up 5 bases; unmatched junction bases: 5. In germline, CDR1 is SEHNR, CDR2 FQNEAQ (reference sequence). The CDR3 sequence is CASSLQGAGYGYTF. In DNA form, the CDR3 reads TGTGCCAGCAGCTTGCAGGGGGCTGGGTATGGCTACACCTTC.

This chain links TRBV28 with TRBJ1-5, with D hard to call. The CDR3 is 15 residues long. Per germline, CDR1 MDHEN and CDR2 SYDVKM. Between the trimmed V and J ends, which lost 2 bases and 0 bases, there was a span of 8 bases. The CDR3 DNA reads TGTGCCAGCAGTTTAACAGACTATAGCAATCAGCCCCAGCATTTT. This gives the protein CASSLTDYSNQPQHF.